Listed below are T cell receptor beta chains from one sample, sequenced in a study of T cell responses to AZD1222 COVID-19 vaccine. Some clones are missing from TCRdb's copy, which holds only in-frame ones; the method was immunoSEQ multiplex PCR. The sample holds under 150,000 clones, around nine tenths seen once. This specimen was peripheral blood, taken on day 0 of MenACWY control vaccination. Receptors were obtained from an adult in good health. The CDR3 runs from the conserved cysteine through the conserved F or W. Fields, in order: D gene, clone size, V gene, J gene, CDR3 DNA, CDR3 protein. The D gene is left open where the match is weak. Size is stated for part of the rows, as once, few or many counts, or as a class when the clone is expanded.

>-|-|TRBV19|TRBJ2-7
TGTGCCAGTAGTACTACAGGATTGTACGAGCAGTACTTC
CASSTTGLYEQYF
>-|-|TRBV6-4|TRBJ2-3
TGTGCCAGCAGTGCCAAAAGCACAGATACGCAGTATTTT
CASSAKSTDTQYF
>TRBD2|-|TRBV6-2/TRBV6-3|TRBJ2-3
TGTGCCAGCAGTTCAGGGACTAGCGGGACCTTCATGGATACGCAGTATTTT
CASSSGTSGTFMDTQYF
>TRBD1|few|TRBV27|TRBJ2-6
TGTGCCAGCAGTAGGACAGGGGGCGCATCAGGGGCCAACGTCCTGACTTTC
CASSRTGGASGANVLTF
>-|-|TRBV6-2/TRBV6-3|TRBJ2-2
TGTGCCAGCAGTCTGACGGACTCGAAGCTGTTTTTT
CASSLTDSKLFF
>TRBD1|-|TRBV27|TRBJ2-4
TGTGCCAGCAGTGGAGGGCAGGGGGCGCGGGACATTCAGTACTTC
CASSGGQGARDIQYF
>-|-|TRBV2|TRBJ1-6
TGTGCCAGTCTAGGGGACGGCAATTCACCCCTCCACTTT
CASLGDGNSPLHF
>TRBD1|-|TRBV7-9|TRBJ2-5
TGTGCCAGCAGCCCCCTGGACAGGTCTCAAGAGACCCAGTACTTC
CASSPLDRSQETQYF
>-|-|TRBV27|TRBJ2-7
TGTGCCAGCAGTTTATCGCACAGAACCTACGAGCAGTACTTC
CASSLSHRTYEQYF
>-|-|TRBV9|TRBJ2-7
TGTGCCAGCAGCGTAGGGGTCGGGAATACTTACGAGCAGTACTTC
CASSVGVGNTYEQYF
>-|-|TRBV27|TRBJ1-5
TGTGCCAGCAGTTTGACAGGCCCTAATCAGCCCCAGCATTTT
CASSLTGPNQPQHF
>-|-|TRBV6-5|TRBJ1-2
TGTGCCAGCAGTTTTTCGGGTGGCTACACCTTC
CASSFSGGYTF